This T cell receptor beta chain is drawn from a study of cytomegalovirus exposure and HLA in healthy donors. General study points: Cytomegalovirus-associated TCR beta chains were listed, numbering some 180. Reported results showed that the classifier diagnosed cytomegalovirus status with high specificity and sensitivity.

Produced via immunoSEQ multiplex PCR; TCRdb's table is partial and in-frame only. This table has about 83,000 clones, about 96% appearing once. This clone was picked up one time. Its antigen remains unidentified. The germline V gene has CDR1 MNHEY and CDR2 SMNVEV (reference sequence). The junction had 18 bases not matched to a gene; V was cut back by 1 base and J by 4 bases. The CDR3 is made up of 20 amino acids. This TCR derives from a woman under 30 in good health and CMV-seronegative. Specimen: PBMCs. This chain links TRBV27 with TRBJ1-4; 7 bases map to TRBD1. This CDR3 is CASSLLPPTGNSWNNEKLFF. For the CDR3, the DNA is TGTGCCAGCAGTTTATTACCTCCGACAGGGAACTCCTGGAATAATGAAAAACTGTTTTTT.